One TCR beta chain is described in this entry. This clone occurred once. It has no known antigen specificity. Base quality data are lacking; no much larger clone is found one base away. TCRbeta CDR3 regions were amplified from genomic DNA by means of the immunoSEQ Assay, a bias-controlled multiplex PCR. Per the source publication's procedure: The number of nucleated cells in each sample was estimated from the amplification of reference gene primers within the assay. Sequence reads were collapsed and filtered to measure the absolute abundance of every unique TCRbeta CDR3 rearrangement. For each sample, productive Simpson clonality was calculated as the square root of Simpson's diversity index across productive rearrangements. In TCRdb, the immuneACCESS table is reduced to in-frame sequences with V and J assigned. These tables do not hold every clone; where another copy was compared, an unresolved V gene accounts for under half, and the others remain unexplained. V, J and clone size were drawn from that table, and D and trimming were deduced from the DNA. This sample comprises roughly 29,000 clones, 87% of them detected only once. Around 10% of the sample comes from the top ten.

Reading from cysteine to phenylalanine, the CDR3 counts 17 amino acids. The read is trimmed to its CDR3 DNA, 51 bases read in frame from base 1. V sheds 6 bases and J sheds 2 bases, leaving 19 bases between their ends. Reading the germline V gene gives CDR1 SNHLY and CDR2 FYNNEI. Each collaborating institution followed its own protocols to collect whole blood in K2EDTA tubes. For TCRbeta analysis, collaborator samples were shipped as frozen whole blood, as isolated PBMCs, or as DNA extracted from either sample type. The data are from a study of blood T cell repertoires in COVID-19 (dated by TCRdb to about 2020). About the study as a whole: Samples from collaborators originated in the United States, Italy and Spain and spanned both the acute and convalescent phases of COVID-19. The dataset comprised deeply sampled blood TCRbeta repertoires from subjects exposed to, actively infected with, or recovered from COVID-19. Samples were obtained from the ongoing ImmuneRACE study (first 160 participants) and from some 1,300 subjects provided by 6 global collaborators. Where available, HLA class I and class II types were obtained from metadata supplied by the sample provider rather than from assay-based typing. The prospective study material was composed of cDNA or gDNA derived from T cells, B-cell-depleted T cells, or PBMCs. Nearly every sample came with metadata listing a de-identified subject ID, COVID-19 status, age in years and sex. The repertoires were made available in a free public database intended to serve as a resource for research on the immune response to SARS-CoV-2.

Study-level results and caveats: The amount of clinical and demographic metadata varied by source and participant and was provided uncurated.

Material for sequencing was peripheral blood. The V and J segments used are TRBV2 and TRBJ1-4; no D gene can be assigned with confidence. The sequence was collected from a human donor in a cohort sampled during active COVID-19. The CDR3 in this case is CASSPNRNLRTNEKLFF. In nucleotides, the sequence is TGTGCCAGCAGCCCAAATCGGAACCTGAGGACTAATGAAAAACTGTTTTTT.